This T cell receptor beta chain originates from a study of CD8+ T cells in alopecia areata. Across the whole study: Female C3H/HeJ mice aged roughly 6-10 weeks received skin from spontaneously alopecic C3H/HeJ graft donors aged about 6-12 months. Whole-study results and caveats: Higher clonality than in normal scalp was seen in lesional scalp, especially alopecia totalis/universalis. Tissue-resident alphabeta T cells belonging to normal skin likewise get sequenced within scalp specimens.

In the case of this clone: Its antigen is as yet unknown. Gene names and germline refer to mouse. Read sequence stops 4 residues before the CDR3 end, and the germline J gene provides the missing end.

Researchers sorted pooled cutaneous lymph node cells on the basis of CD4, CD8alpha, NKG2D, NKG2ACE and other markers. The J segment lost 2 bases and the V segment lost 5 bases, leaving 3 bases of the junction unmatched. Germline loops: CDR1 FNHDT, CDR2 SITEND (reference sequence). This CDR3 region has 15 residues. As the sequencing template, cDNA was produced by extracting RNA and reverse transcribing it. Profiled with immunoSEQ multiplex PCR; TCRdb holds only in-frame clones, not every one. Sampling found about 270,000 clones, none seen once. The rearrangement joins TRBV19 to TRBJ2-2; 10 nucleotides match TRBD1. The receptor comes from a C3H/HeJ mouse with alopecia areata. The MHC haplotype recorded for the strain is H2-k. The sequenced sample consisted of CD4+ T cells sorted from a lymph node. Partial CDR3 DNA: TGTGCCAGCAGAATGGGACAGGGGAACACCGGG. Residues: CASRMGQGNTG. The full CDR3 protein reads CASRMGQGNTGQLYF.